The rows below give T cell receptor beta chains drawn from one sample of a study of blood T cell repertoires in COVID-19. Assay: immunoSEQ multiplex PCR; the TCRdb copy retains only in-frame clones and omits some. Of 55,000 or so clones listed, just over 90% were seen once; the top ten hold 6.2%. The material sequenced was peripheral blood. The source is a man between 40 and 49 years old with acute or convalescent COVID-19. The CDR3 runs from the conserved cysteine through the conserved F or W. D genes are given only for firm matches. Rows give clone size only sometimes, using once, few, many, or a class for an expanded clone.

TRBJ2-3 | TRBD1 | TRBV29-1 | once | CSVLTGGNTDTQYF | TGCAGCGTACTTACAGGGGGCAACACAGATACGCAGTATTTT
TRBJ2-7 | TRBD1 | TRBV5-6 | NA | CASSATGQGNEQYF | TGTGCCAGCAGCGCCACGGGACAGGGGAACGAGCAGTACTTC
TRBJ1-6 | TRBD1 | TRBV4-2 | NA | CASSQVTSSGQGISLHF | TGTGCCAGCAGCCAAGTTACCTCGTCGGGACAGGGGATATCCCTCCACTTT
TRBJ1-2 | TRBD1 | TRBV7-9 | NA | CASSMGQGDGYTF | TGTGCCAGCAGTATGGGACAGGGGGATGGCTACACCTTC
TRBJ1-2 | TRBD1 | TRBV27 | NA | CASSSQGEGGYGYTF | TGTGCCAGCAGTTCCCAGGGGGAAGGGGGCTATGGCTACACCTTC
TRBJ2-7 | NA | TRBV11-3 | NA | CASSLVSYEQYF | TGTGCCAGCAGCTTAGTTAGCTACGAGCAGTACTTC
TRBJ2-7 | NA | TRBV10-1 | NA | CASSEFRGSTYSYEQYF | TGCGCCAGCAGTGAGTTCAGGGGATCGACCTACTCCTACGAGCAGTACTTC
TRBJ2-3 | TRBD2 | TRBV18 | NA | CASSPRAGGTDTQYF | TGTGCCAGCTCACCCCGAGCGGGAGGCACAGATACGCAGTATTTT
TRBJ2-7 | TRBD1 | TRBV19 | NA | CASTPGQATYEQYF | TGTGCCAGTACCCCGGGACAGGCAACCTACGAGCAGTACTTC
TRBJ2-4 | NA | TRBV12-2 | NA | CASRPERGHPLAKNIQYF | TGTGCAAGTCGCCCCGAGCGGGGCCACCCCTTAGCCAAAAACATTCAGTACTTC
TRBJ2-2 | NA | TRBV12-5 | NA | CASAQVTGELFF | TGTGCTAGTGCTCAGGTTACTGGGGAGCTGTTTTTT
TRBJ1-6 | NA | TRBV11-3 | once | CASSSRTGSSSYNSPLHF | TGTGCCAGCAGCTCCAGAACAGGGTCCAGCTCCTATAATTCACCCCTCCACTTT
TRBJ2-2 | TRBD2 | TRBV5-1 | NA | CASSFQSSSGANTGELFF | TGCGCCAGCAGCTTCCAATCGTCTAGCGGTGCGAACACCGGGGAGCTGTTTTTT
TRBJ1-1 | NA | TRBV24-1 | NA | CATRETGRDTEAFF | TGTGCCACCAGGGAGACGGGAAGGGACACTGAAGCTTTCTTT
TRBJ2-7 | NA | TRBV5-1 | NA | CASSLGQGGNEQYF | TGCGCCAGCAGCTTGGGGCAGGGTGGGAACGAGCAGTACTTC
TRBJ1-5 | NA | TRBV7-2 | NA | CASSLQSDQPQHF | TGTGCCAGCAGCTTACAATCGGATCAGCCCCAGCATTTT
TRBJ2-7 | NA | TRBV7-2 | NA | CASSLERSAEQYF | TGTGCCAGCAGCTTGGAGCGCTCTGCCGAGCAGTACTTC
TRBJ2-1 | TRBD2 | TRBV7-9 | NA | CASSLTSGYNEQFF | TGTGCCAGCAGCTTAACTAGCGGATACAATGAGCAGTTCTTC
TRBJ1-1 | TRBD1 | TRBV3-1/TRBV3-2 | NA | CASSQVSFDRAAFF | TGTGCCAGCAGCCAAGTCTCCTTTGACAGGGCTGCTTTCTTT
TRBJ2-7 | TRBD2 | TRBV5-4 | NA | CASSSFGRAHEQYF | TGTGCCAGCAGCTCCTTTGGGAGGGCCCACGAGCAGTACTTC
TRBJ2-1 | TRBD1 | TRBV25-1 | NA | CASSESRGGVSSYNEQFF | TGTGCCAGCAGTGAATCAAGAGGGGGCGTTAGCTCCTACAATGAGCAGTTCTTC
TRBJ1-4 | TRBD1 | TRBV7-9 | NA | CASSYRQGALGNEKLFF | TGTGCCAGCAGTTACAGACAGGGGGCGCTGGGTAATGAAAAACTGTTTTTT
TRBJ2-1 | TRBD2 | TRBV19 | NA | CASLGTSGTDEQFF | TGTGCCAGTTTAGGGACTAGCGGGACAGATGAGCAGTTCTTC
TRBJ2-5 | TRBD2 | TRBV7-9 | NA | CASSFGLDSGETQYF | TGTGCCAGCAGCTTCGGACTAGACTCCGGAGAGACCCAGTACTTC
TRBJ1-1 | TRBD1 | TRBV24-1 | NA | CATSDRGTGNEAFF | TGTGCCACCAGTGATAGAGGGACAGGGAATGAAGCTTTCTTT
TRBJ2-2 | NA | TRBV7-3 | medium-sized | CASSSRGGKNTGELFF | TGTGCCAGCAGCTCCCGTGGGGGCAAGAACACCGGGGAGCTGTTTTTT
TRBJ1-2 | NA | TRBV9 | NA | CASSVGVTGNYGYTF | TGTGCCAGCAGCGTAGGGGTGACAGGCAACTATGGCTACACCTTC
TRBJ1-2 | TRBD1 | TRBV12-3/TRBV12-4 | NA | CASSSTGDYGYTF | TGTGCCAGCAGCTCGACAGGGGACTATGGCTACACCTTC
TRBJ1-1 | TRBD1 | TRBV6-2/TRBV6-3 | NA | CASSGQVGTEAFF | TGTGCCAGCAGCGGACAGGTTGGAACTGAAGCTTTCTTT
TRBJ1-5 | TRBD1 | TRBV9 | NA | CASSVGQNVNQPQHF | TGTGCCAGCAGCGTGGGACAGAACGTGAATCAGCCCCAGCATTTT
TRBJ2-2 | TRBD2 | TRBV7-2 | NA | CASSFASGSGTGELFF | TGTGCCAGCAGCTTTGCTAGCGGGAGTGGCACCGGGGAGCTGTTTTTT